The clone carrying this T cell receptor beta chain was counted a single time. Original methodology: Amplification of reference gene primers provided the estimated nucleated cell counts. Here immunoSEQ multiplex PCR was the method, and the copy in TCRdb shows in-frame clones only, minus some. V and J calls and clone size are given by that table; D and trimming were obtained from the DNA. The table lists around 94,000 clones, around 92% of them singletons. The sample belongs to a study of blood T cell repertoires in COVID-19. In the study overall: The United States, Italy and Spain supplied acute and convalescent COVID-19 samples. Sources were T cells, B-cell-depleted T cells, or PBMCs; the material itself was cDNA or gDNA.

CDR1 WNHNN and CDR2 SYGVQD come from the germline V gene (reference sequence). CDR3 size: 16 residues. The V gene lost 2 bases and the J gene lost 8 bases, with 19 bases spanning the gap. V and J are TRBV10-1 and TRBJ2-1; D is possibly TRBD1 (6 bases). The receptor was derived from a man younger than 35 with acute or convalescent COVID-19. Sequencing used peripheral blood. The CDR3 DNA reads as TGCGCCAGCAGTGAGGGGATAGGCAGGGGAAGCGATGAGCAGTTCTTC. Its translation is CASSEGIGRGSDEQFF.